This T cell receptor beta chain was found in a study of cytotoxic CD8 clonotypes in ibrutinib-treated CLL. The overall study: Partial responders roughly 25, complete 2; some twelve progressed and about 15 stayed in remission by median roughly 70 months. Productive templates per sample averaged approximately 240,000; productive rearrangements, about 89,000.

Cryopreserved PBMCs provided roughly 2 micrograms of genomic DNA for the TCR beta libraries. General study points: Public clonotypes (which were uncommon) either contracted or remained stable on treatment.

Sequencing used immunoSEQ multiplex PCR; TCRdb keeps in-frame clones, though not all of them. The sample consists of some 150,000 clones, about 84% of them appearing once. As regards this clone: The antigen is not known.

Germline V gene lookup returns CDR1 SGHRS and CDR2 YFSETQ. V shed 5 bases and J shed 0 bases, with 15 bases lying between them. CDR3 length: 16 residues. Sequenced here: PBMCs, sampled after 36 months of ibrutinib treatment. The sequence was obtained from a human donor with chronic lymphocytic leukemia. The gene calls are TRBV5-1 and TRBJ2-4; D not resolved. CDR3: CASSSTVTGAKNIQYF. DNA for the CDR3: TGCGCCAGCAGTTCGACCGTTACGGGAGCCAAAAACATTCAGTACTTC.